The 27 T cell receptor beta chains given below trace back to one sample, sequenced in a study of T cells in Graves' hyperthyroidism and ophthalmopathy (dated by TCRdb to about 2019). Libraries were built with multiplex PCR. The reads were generated on an Illumina HiSeq 2000. Amplification of TCR beta CDR3 regions was carried out from RNA transcripts. A first-round RT-PCR of the TCR CDR3 used the HTBI primer set with the Qiagen OneStep RT-PCR kit. The public reads were run again by TCRdb, first through fastp at Q25 and then through MiXCR, and only productive beta chains were kept. Records with the same CDR3 protein are collapsed into one entry carrying the most frequent genes and DNA. In all, the sample holds 600,000 or so distinct CDR3 sequences, and more than 13% of those were seen once. 6.5% to 9% of the sample rests with the top ten. Material for sequencing was blood. These TCRs come from a woman between 18 and 29 years old with Graves' ophthalmopathy.

This clonotype has a count of ten or more. This rearrangement joins TRBV7-9 to TRBJ2-1, with TRBD2 identical over 12 bases. After removal of 4 bases from V and 3 bases from J, the junction contained 4 bases not matched to a gene. CDR3 length: 16 residues. The germline gives CDR1 SEHNR, CDR2 FQNEAQ (reference sequence). The CDR3 spells CASSSRGLAGYNEQFF. The CDR3 DNA sequence: TGTGCCAGCAGCTCAAGGGGACTAGCGGGCTACAATGAGCAGTTCTTC. The full variable domain, in which reference TRBV7-9 and TRBJ2-1 provide the parts outside the CDR3, is DTGVSQNPRHKITKRGQNVTFRCDPISEHNRLYWYRQTLGQGPEFLTYFQNEAQLEKSRLLSDRFSAERPKGSFSTLEIQRTEQGDSAMYLCASSSRGLAGYNEQFFGPGTRLTVL.

This clonotype was seen at least ten times. This rearrangement joins TRBV7-8 to TRBJ2-2; 11 bases align to TRBD2. Trimming cost V 4 bases and J 5 bases; bases outside gene matches: 6. The CDR3 sequence is 16 residues long. CDR1 is SGHVS and CDR2 is FQNEAQ in the germline V gene. The CDR3 nucleotides read TGTGCCAGCAGCTATGGGACTAGCGGCTTGACCGGGGAGCTGTTTTTT. Encoded protein: CASSYGTSGLTGELFF.

This clonotype was found a few times. The rearrangement uses TRBV4-2 and TRBJ2-1, with TRBD2 matching over 8 bases. The V gene end was trimmed by 0 bases and the J gene end by 1 base; junction bases not matched to a gene: 8. The germline V gene has CDR1 LGHNA and CDR2 YNFKEQ. The CDR3 contains 18 residues. This CDR3 reads CASSQDLYGRGSYNEQFF. The CDR3 coding sequence is TGTGCCAGCAGCCAAGATCTGTACGGGAGGGGTTCCTACAATGAGCAGTTCTTC.

This clonotype was picked up many times. The chain uses TRBV7-9 and TRBJ2-7; 7 positions match TRBD1. The CDR3 loop spans 14 amino acids. CDR1 and CDR2 from the germline V gene are SEHNR and FQNEAQ (reference sequence). Trimming removed 4 bases from V and 1 base from J; junction bases left unmatched: 4. CDR3 in amino acids: CASSSDRKSYEQYF. CDR3 nucleotide sequence: TGTGCCAGCAGCTCGGACAGGAAATCCTACGAGCAGTACTTC.

This clonotype occurred many times. CDR3 amino acids: CSARRDSGYTF. DNA for the CDR3: TGCAGTGCCCGCAGGGACAGTGGCTACACCTTC. This chain links TRBV20-1 with TRBJ1-2, with 7 bases fitting TRBD1. J lost 7 bases, V lost 6 bases, and 5 bases had no gene match. CDR1 DFQATT and CDR2 SNEGSKA come from the germline V gene (reference sequence). This CDR3 comprises 11 residues.

This clonotype was recorded at least ten times. This chain uses TRBV25-1 with TRBJ1-1, with a tentative D call TRBD1 (6 bases). With 1 base removed from V and 0 bases from J, the gap between germline ends came to 21 bases. The germline gives CDR1 MGHDK, CDR2 SYGVNS. The CDR3 is 19 amino acids. The chain's CDR3 is CASSEFFLGTRRMNTEAFF. CDR3 coding DNA: TGTGCCAGCAGTGAATTTTTCCTCGGGACACGCCGAATGAACACTGAAGCTTTCTTT.

This clonotype was recorded at least ten times. In nucleotides, the CDR3 is TGTGCCAGCAGTTTAGGCGGGGTCGGGGAGGAGCAGTACTTC. Translating it yields CASSLGGVGEEQYF. V gene TRBV28 combines with J gene TRBJ2-7; D is possibly TRBD2 (6 bases). CDR3 length: 14 amino acids. Germline lookup yields CDR1 MDHEN and CDR2 SYDVKM. Trimming removed 2 bases at V and 7 bases at J, with 15 bases between. Full variable domain (outside the CDR3, taken from reference TRBV28 and TRBJ2-7): DVKVTQSSRYLVKRTGEKVFLECVQDMDHENMFWYRQDPGLGLRLIYFSYDVKMKEKGDIPEGYSVSREKKERFSLILESASTNQTSMYLCASSLGGVGEEQYFGPGTRLTVT.

This clonotype was detected a few times. The genes are TRBV14 and TRBJ2-3; no definite D call. Germline V gene lookup returns CDR1 SGHDN and CDR2 FVKESK. The CDR3 is 12 amino acids. V lost 2 bases, J lost 5 bases, and 5 bases lay in between. The CDR3 spells CASSQKLDTQYF. The DNA for the CDR3 is TGTGCCAGCAGCCAAAAATTAGATACGCAGTATTTT.

The chain couples TRBV2 to TRBJ2-1, with 10 bases lining up with TRBD1. The CDR3 runs 14 residues. Germline V gene data show CDR1 as SNHLY and CDR2 as FYNNEI. Trimming cost V 7 bases and J 8 bases; bases outside gene matches: 8. In DNA form, the CDR3 reads TGTGCCAGCAACGGGGACAGGGGTTTCGATGAGCAGTTCTTC. Its translation: CASNGDRGFDEQFF.

This clonotype was seen repeatedly, ten times or more. The V gene is TRBV3-1, the J gene TRBJ2-7; D is ambiguous. Germline loops: CDR1 LGHDT, CDR2 YNNKEL (reference sequence). The CDR3 totals 14 residues. Trimming shortened V by 1 base and J by 0 bases, and 7 bases separated the two germline ends. The CDR3 loop reads CASSQGHASYEQYF. Here the CDR3 DNA reads TGTGCCAGCAGCCAAGGGCACGCCTCCTACGAGCAGTACTTC.

The table lists this clonotype with many counts. J is TRBJ2-4 and V is TRBV11-2, with D perhaps given as TRBD1 or TRBD2 (5 bases each). CDR3 length equals 15 residues. Germline V gene lookup returns CDR1 SGHAT and CDR2 FQNNGV. V was cut by 0 bases and J by 6 bases, with 12 bases left in between. The CDR3 coding sequence is TGTGCCAGCAGCTTAGACAGGGCGAGGGGAAACATTCAGTACTTC. Translation: CASSLDRARGNIQYF.

This clonotype was observed many times. The chain has TRBV30 and TRBJ1-5, with D possibly being TRBD1 (5 bases). The V gene's germline CDR1 is GTSNPN and CDR2 SVGIG (reference sequence). Trimming shortened V by 2 bases and J by 8 bases, and 13 bases separated the two germline ends. The CDR3 is 13 residues long. The CDR3: CAWSLGRDKPQHF. The DNA for the CDR3 is TGTGCCTGGAGTTTGGGCAGGGATAAGCCCCAGCATTTT.

This clonotype was counted at least ten times. CDR3 amino acids: CASSSSGSGTVSYEQYF. The CDR3 DNA is TGTGCCAGCAGCTCAAGTGGGAGTGGGACAGTGTCCTACGAGCAGTACTTC. The genes are TRBV11-1 and TRBJ2-7; 7 bases are a match to TRBD1. Per the germline V gene, CDR1 is SGHAT and CDR2 is FQDESV (reference sequence). The V gene end was trimmed by 4 bases and the J gene end by 1 base; junction bases not matched to a gene: 13. This CDR3 is 17 amino acids long.

This clonotype has at least ten counts. The rearrangement uses TRBV2 and TRBJ2-3; D unclear. The CDR3 sequence is 16 residues long. Trimming pared 7 bases from V and 6 bases from J, leaving 23 bases between. Germline V gene data show CDR1 as SNHLY and CDR2 as FYNNEI. In DNA form, the CDR3 reads TGTGCCAGCACCCTGAAGGCGGCGGCCCTAGGGGATACGCAGTATTTT. This sequence encodes CASTLKAAALGDTQYF.

In its sample, this clonotype was seen a few times. The V and J genes are TRBV6-5 and TRBJ2-7; either TRBD1 or TRBD2 may supply D (5 bases each). CDR1 and CDR2 from the germline V gene are MNHEY and SVGAGI. V lost 0 bases to trimming and J lost 7 bases, with 25 bases between them. This CDR3 is built from 18 residues. The CDR3 reads CASSYSPGDQSVGREQYF. Here the CDR3 DNA reads TGTGCCAGCAGTTACTCTCCTGGGGACCAATCTGTAGGGCGGGAGCAGTACTTC.

This clonotype was counted only a few times. The rearrangement uses TRBV19 and TRBJ2-1; a possible D gene is TRBD2 (6 bases). Trimming shortened V by 7 bases and J by 10 bases, and 20 bases separated the two germline ends. This CDR3 contains 14 residues. CDR1 and CDR2 (germline): LNHDA, SQIVND (reference sequence). The CDR3 bases are TGTGCCAGTACCAATCTCGGGAGCGGGTTGGAGCAGTTCTTC. This translates into CASTNLGSGLEQFF.

The chain uses TRBV20-1 and TRBJ1-5; TRBD1 aligns across 8 bases. The junction had 11 bases not matched to a gene; V was cut back by 6 bases and J by 4 bases. The CDR3 covers 15 residues. Looked up from germline, CDR1 is DFQATT and CDR2 is SNEGSKA (reference sequence). The CDR3 is CSAPRQGARNQPQHF. Here the CDR3 DNA reads TGCAGTGCCCCCCGCCAGGGGGCAAGGAATCAGCCCCAGCATTTT.

This clonotype was counted ten times or more. The chain couples TRBV5-6 to TRBJ1-1; TRBD1 is a possible D gene (6 bases). The CDR3 length is 15 residues. Germline loops: CDR1 SGHDT, CDR2 YYEEEE. V was clipped by 2 bases and J by 1 base, with 12 bases between them. CDR3: CASSFTRGGNTEAFF. The CDR3 DNA reads as TGTGCCAGCAGCTTCACCAGGGGAGGGAACACTGAAGCTTTCTTT.

This clonotype was seen a handful of times. The V call is TRBV10-3, the J call TRBJ2-7; D call uncertain. Germline CDR1 reads ENHRY; CDR2 reads SYGVKD. The V and J ends lost 0 bases and 2 bases respectively, with 11 bases between them. The CDR3 totals 15 residues. The CDR3 protein is CAISESIIATYEQYF. As DNA, the CDR3 is TGTGCCATCAGTGAGTCGATTATAGCAACCTACGAGCAGTACTTC.

This clonotype has at least ten counts. The chain uses TRBV6-1 and TRBJ1-6; the match to TRBD1 covers 7 bases. The length of the CDR3 is 17 residues. Unmatched junction bases numbered 13, after V lost 6 bases and J lost 5 bases. CDR1 is MNHNS, CDR2 SASEGT, per germline. CDR3 sequence (DNA): TGTGCCAGCAGCGAACTTTGGGGACAGTCCCATAATTCACCCCTCCACTTT. Translation: CASSELWGQSHNSPLHF.

This clonotype was picked up many times. The rearrangement uses TRBV28 and TRBJ2-1; D call uncertain. Trimming removed 4 bases from V and 10 bases from J, with 8 bases in between. The V gene's germline CDR1 is MDHEN and CDR2 SYDVKM. This CDR3 contains 11 residues. The CDR3 spells CASSSDFEQFF. The CDR3 DNA is TGTGCCAGCAGTTCTGACTTCGAGCAGTTCTTC. Together with reference TRBV28 and TRBJ2-1, the CDR3 gives the full variable domain: DVKVTQSSRYLVKRTGEKVFLECVQDMDHENMFWYRQDPGLGLRLIYFSYDVKMKEKGDIPEGYSVSREKKERFSLILESASTNQTSMYLCASSSDFEQFFGPGTRLTVL.

Ten or more counts support this clonotype. The chain employs TRBV12-3 or TRBV12-4 and TRBJ1-5, with 9 bases lining up with TRBD1. V was clipped by 2 bases and J by 7 bases; unmatched bases: 6. CDR3 length equals 15 residues. CDR3 region: CASSLLWTGEQPQHF. CDR3 DNA sequence: TGTGCCAGCAGTTTACTTTGGACAGGGGAACAGCCCCAGCATTTT.

This clonotype showed up just a few times. As DNA, the CDR3 is TGTGCCAGCAGTCCCCTATTGGCCCCCCCGACAGGGCTGGAGACCCAGTACTTC. Translated, it gives CASSPLLAPPTGLETQYF. This chain joins TRBV25-1 and TRBJ2-5; TRBD1 agrees at 7 bases. CDR1 and CDR2 from the germline V gene are MGHDK and SYGVNS. This CDR3 region has 18 residues. After removal of 5 bases from V and 5 bases from J, the junction contained 20 bases not matched to a gene.

This clonotype was seen many times. V gene TRBV9 combines with J gene TRBJ2-2; D perhaps matches TRBD1 (5 bases). The V gene lost 0 bases and the J gene lost 4 bases, with 16 bases spanning the gap. The CDR3 consists of 17 residues. Germline V gene data show CDR1 as SGDLS and CDR2 as YYNGEE. The DNA of the CDR3 is TGTGCCAGCAGCGTAGGGGTCGGCAGGGCAGGCACCGGGGAGCTGTTTTTT. It translates to CASSVGVGRAGTGELFF.

The rearrangement uses TRBV19 and TRBJ2-1; no firm D call. With 4 bases removed from V and 4 bases from J, the gap between germline ends came to 11 bases. Per germline, CDR1 LNHDA and CDR2 SQIVND (reference sequence). The CDR3 is made up of 14 amino acids. CDR3 residues: CASSRAQDYNEQFF. CDR3 in DNA: TGTGCCAGTAGTAGAGCCCAAGATTACAATGAGCAGTTCTTC.

This clonotype was counted at least ten times. The genes are TRBV27 and TRBJ2-1; D ambiguous. The CDR3 runs to 14 residues. Trimming left V 3 bases short and J 8 bases short, with 14 bases between. In germline, CDR1 is MNHEY, CDR2 SMNVEV (reference sequence). The CDR3 nucleotides read TGTGCCAGCAGTTTTAGGAGTGTACTCGATGAGCAGTTCTTC. It codes for CASSFRSVLDEQFF.

About this clonotype: Being one base from a much bigger clone, this may be a read error. The chain has TRBV4-2 and TRBJ2-1; no firm D call. Trimming took off 4 bases at V and 10 bases at J, with 17 bases between the two ends. The CDR3 is made up of 14 amino acids. CDR1 is LGHNA and CDR2 is YNFKEQ in the germline V gene. The CDR3 DNA reads TGTGCCAGCAGCCTCCGGTTAGAGGATCGAGAGCAGTTCTTC. This translates into CASSLRLEDREQFF.